The 17 T cell receptor beta chains below all came from one sample that was sequenced in a study of cytomegalovirus exposure and HLA in healthy donors. Vbeta (60) and Jbeta (13) primers were used in the PCR. Only in-frame clones appear in the TCRdb table, and some are missing; sequencing was by immunoSEQ multiplex PCR. The data contain over 200,000 clones, 70% to 80% of them singletons. The sample taken for sequencing was PBMCs. All receptors come from a woman aged 55-69 years in good health and CMV-seropositive.

The rearrangement links TRBV4-1 to TRBJ1-2, with 7 bases aligning to TRBD1. The CDR3 runs 14 residues. Per the germline V gene, CDR1 is MGHRA and CDR2 is YSYEKL. The V gene end was trimmed by 2 bases and the J gene end by 2 bases; junction bases not matched to a gene: 2. The CDR3 DNA reads TGCGCCAGCAGCCAAATGACAGGGAACTATGGCTACACCTTC. This sequence encodes CASSQMTGNYGYTF.

The V and J genes are TRBV2 and TRBJ1-2; TRBD1 might be the D (6 bases). This CDR3 has 13 residues. Trimming cost V 6 bases and J 3 bases, with 11 bases left between them. The germline V gene has CDR1 SNHLY and CDR2 FYNNEI. CDR3 nucleotides: TGTGCCAGCAGCCGCAGGGGCGACTATGGCTACACCTTC. Its translation: CASSRRGDYGYTF.

The chain employs TRBV19 and TRBJ2-3; D unclear. V was shortened by 1 base and J by 1 base, with 6 bases between the two germline ends. The germline gives CDR1 LNHDA, CDR2 SQIVND (reference sequence). CDR3 length equals 14 residues. The CDR3 here is CASSIATGTDTQYF. Written as DNA, the CDR3 is TGTGCCAGTAGTATAGCAACGGGCACAGATACGCAGTATTTT.

The chain is built from TRBV6-1 and TRBJ2-1, with D perhaps matching TRBD1 (7 bases). The CDR3 contains 14 residues. CDR1 and CDR2 (germline): MNHNS, SASEGT. Deletions cut 5 bases from V and 5 bases from J, with 13 bases between. The DNA of the CDR3 is TGTGCCAGCAGTTCCAGGGGGGAACACAATGAGCAGTTCTTC. Its protein is CASSSRGEHNEQFF.

The chain couples TRBV19 to TRBJ2-4, with a possible D match to TRBD2 (5 bases). Germline CDR1 LNHDA, CDR2 SQIVND (reference sequence). This CDR3 contains 14 residues. V lost 5 bases, J lost 7 bases, and 15 bases lay in between. CDR3 in amino acids: CASSRAGGFNIQYF. CDR3 DNA sequence: TGTGCCAGTAGTCGCGCGGGTGGGTTCAACATTCAGTACTTC.

The rearrangement joins TRBV7-6 to TRBJ2-7; 8 bases map to TRBD2. Germline trimming cut 4 bases from V and 4 bases from J; bases unmatched to any gene: 12. The CDR3 is made up of 16 amino acids. CDR1 is SGHVS and CDR2 is FNYEAQ in the germline V gene. This CDR3 is CASSSNHQRGGYEQYF. DNA of the CDR3: TGTGCCAGCAGCTCGAACCACCAACGGGGGGGGTACGAGCAGTACTTC.

This clone was found a few times. The chain recombines TRBV5-1 with TRBJ1-2, with D perhaps matching TRBD1 (6 bases). With 5 bases removed from V and 8 bases from J, the gap between germline ends came to 19 bases. Germline assignment: CDR1 SGHRS and CDR2 YFSETQ. This CDR3 contains 14 residues. CDR3 sequence: CASSLLGDMGGYTF. The CDR3 DNA sequence: TGCGCCAGCAGTCTCTTAGGGGACATGGGAGGCTACACCTTC.

The chain has TRBV6-1 and TRBJ1-2, with a tentative D call TRBD1 (5 bases). The CDR3 spans 14 residues. CDR1 and CDR2 from the germline V gene are MNHNS and SASEGT. The V end was cut by 2 bases, the J end by 6 bases, with 13 bases between. The CDR3 spells CASSESWTGDGYTF. The DNA for the CDR3 is TGTGCCAGCAGTGAAAGCTGGACGGGGGATGGCTACACCTTC.

In its sample, this clone was seen once. CDR3 amino acids: CASSIDTGRPEAFF. DNA of the CDR3: TGCGCCAGCAGCATCGACACGGGAAGGCCTGAAGCTTTCTTT. The chain is built from TRBV5-1 and TRBJ1-1; D remains ambiguous. Germline V gene lookup returns CDR1 SGHRS and CDR2 YFSETQ. The V and J ends lost 4 bases and 6 bases respectively, with 16 bases between them. The CDR3 is 14 amino acids.

This chain links TRBV7-9 with TRBJ1-1; tentative D call: TRBD1 (6 bases). The germline CDR1 and CDR2 sequences are SEHNR and FQNEAQ (reference sequence). The CDR3 has 16 residues. The germline V and J ends were trimmed by 5 bases and 0 bases, with 16 bases remaining between them. The CDR3 DNA reads TGTGCCAGCAGCCCTGCAGGGGCCCTGATGAACACTGAAGCTTTCTTT. Encoded protein: CASSPAGALMNTEAFF. Supplemented by reference TRBV7-9 and TRBJ1-1, the full variable domain reads DTGVSQNPRHKITKRGQNVTFRCDPISEHNRLYWYRQTLGQGPEFLTYFQNEAQLEKSRLLSDRFSAERPKGSFSTLEIQRTEQGDSAMYLCASSPAGALMNTEAFFGQGTRLTVV.

This chain uses TRBV7-3 with TRBJ1-4; the match to TRBD1 covers 8 bases. The V gene's germline CDR1 is SGHTA and CDR2 FQGTGA. The V and J ends lost 0 bases and 8 bases, in that order; junction bases with no gene match: 5. The CDR3 loop spans 15 amino acids. CDR3 in amino acids: CASSLTAGQEEKLFF. The CDR3 region has the DNA TGTGCCAGCAGCTTAACGGCGGGACAGGAGGAAAAACTGTTTTTT. Drawing the rest from reference TRBV7-3 and TRBJ1-4, the complete variable domain is GAGVSQTPSNKVTEKGKYVELRCDPISGHTALYWYRQSLGQGPEFLIYFQGTGAADDSGLPNDRFFAVRPEGSVSTLKIQRTERGDSAVYLCASSLTAGQEEKLFFGSGTQLSVL.

In its sample, this clone was seen a few times. The chain carries TRBV6-5 and TRBJ1-2, with D perhaps TRBD1 (6 bases). Trimming cost V 6 bases and J 1 base, with 15 bases left between them. The CDR3 spans 15 residues. Germline V gene data show CDR1 as MNHEY and CDR2 as SVGAGI. The CDR3 sequence: CASRKMTGINYGYTF. Here the CDR3 DNA reads TGTGCCAGCAGAAAAATGACAGGCATTAACTATGGCTACACCTTC.

This clone has only one observation. This chain uses TRBV5-8 with TRBJ1-2; TRBD1 agrees at 9 bases. The V gene end was trimmed by 4 bases and the J gene end by 5 bases; junction bases not matched to a gene: 12. Germline loops: CDR1 SGHTS, CDR2 YDEGEE. The CDR3 runs 16 residues. CDR3 region: CASSESGDRAPYGYTF. CDR3 nucleotide sequence: TGTGCCAGCAGCGAGAGTGGGGACAGGGCCCCTTATGGCTACACCTTC. Full variable domain (rest looked up from reference TRBV5-8 and TRBJ1-2): EAGVTQSPTHLIKTRGQQATLRCSPISGHTSVYWYQQALGLGLQFLLWYDEGEERNRGNFPPRFSGRQFPNYSSELNVNALELEDSALYLCASSESGDRAPYGYTFGSGTRLTVV.

The genes are TRBV18 and TRBJ1-2; D is possibly TRBD1 (5 bases). Germline V gene data show CDR1 as KGHSH and CDR2 as LQKENI. This CDR3 is 15 amino acids long. With 2 bases removed from V and 6 bases from J, the gap between germline ends came to 16 bases. The CDR3: CASSPAVGGEDGYTF. CDR3 nucleotides: TGTGCCAGCTCACCAGCCGTTGGGGGGGAGGATGGCTACACCTTC.

The table lists this clone with a count of one. CDR3 nucleotides: TGTGCCAGCAGCTTGACACCACAGGGTAGTGGCTACACCTTC. Encoded protein: CASSLTPQGSGYTF. The gene calls are TRBV5-5 and TRBJ1-2; D might be TRBD1 (6 bases). Germline CDR1 is SGHKS and CDR2 is YYEKEE (reference sequence). V lost 1 base to trimming and J lost 7 bases, with 14 bases between them. This CDR3 comprises 14 residues.

Within the sample, this clone is medium-sized (0.01 to 0.1%). The chain recombines TRBV2 with TRBJ2-7, with a tentative D call TRBD2 (6 bases). Between the trimmed V and J ends, which lost 6 bases and 7 bases, there was a span of 16 bases. Germline V lookup: CDR1 SNHLY, CDR2 FYNNEI. The CDR3 is 13 residues long. CDR3 residues: CASRDQGLGEQYF. The CDR3 coding sequence is TGTGCCAGCAGAGACCAGGGACTGGGGGAGCAGTACTTC.

The chain links TRBV18 to TRBJ1-5, with D hard to call. Germline V gives CDR1 KGHSH, CDR2 LQKENI. The CDR3 is 13 residues long. The V end was cut by 3 bases, the J end by 1 base, with 4 bases between. CDR3 loop: CASSPGSNQPQHF. DNA of the CDR3: TGTGCCAGCTCACCGGGCAGCAATCAGCCCCAGCATTTT.